Following are 20 T cell receptor beta chains from one sample sequenced in a study of cytomegalovirus exposure and HLA in healthy donors. Vbeta (60) and Jbeta (13) primers were used in the PCR. Here immunoSEQ multiplex PCR was the method, and the copy in TCRdb shows in-frame clones only, minus some. The sample shows 95,000 to 150,000 clones, under 80% of them seen only once. The sequenced material came from PBMCs. These receptors were taken from a man between 40 and 49 years old in good health and CMV-seropositive.

The V gene is TRBV6-1, the J gene TRBJ2-3; weak D call: TRBD2 (6 bases). V was trimmed by 2 bases and J by 4 bases, leaving 19 bases between them. Per the germline V gene, CDR1 is MNHNS and CDR2 is SASEGT. This CDR3 contains 17 residues. The CDR3 DNA is TGTGCCAGCAGTGAACTATCACTAGCCGGGGTGGCAGATACGCAGTATTTT. Protein product: CASSELSLAGVADTQYF.

This clone was detected a few times. The rearrangement uses TRBV27 and TRBJ2-7; TRBD2 matches 13 bases. CDR1 is MNHEY, CDR2 SMNVEV, per germline (reference sequence). V was pared by 4 bases and J by 7 bases, with 13 bases of the junction left unmatched. The length of the CDR3 is 17 residues. DNA for the CDR3: TGTGCCAGCAGTTCATTTAACTTAGGACTAGCGGGAGATGAGCAGTACTTC. Translation: CASSSFNLGLAGDEQYF.

The chain is built from TRBV5-4 and TRBJ2-3; possible D gene TRBD2, 5 bases. This CDR3 comprises 14 residues. V was shortened by 4 bases and J by 4 bases, with 13 bases between the two germline ends. Per germline, CDR1 SGHNT and CDR2 YYREEE (reference sequence). This CDR3 reads CASSTGSGADTQYF. Here the CDR3 DNA reads TGTGCCAGCAGCACTGGGAGTGGGGCAGATACGCAGTATTTT.

This clone has a handful of counts. The rearrangement links TRBV7-3 to TRBJ2-1, with TRBD2 identical over 8 bases. The germline CDR1 and CDR2 sequences are SGHTA and FQGTGA. The CDR3 has 15 amino acids. Losses at the gene ends were 5 bases for V and 9 bases for J; bases not matched to a gene: 12. The CDR3 protein is CASSPFGAGDGEQFF. The CDR3 DNA sequence: TGTGCCAGCAGCCCGTTCGGAGCGGGAGACGGTGAGCAGTTCTTC.

The chain joins TRBV9 to TRBJ1-3, with a possible D match to TRBD1 (6 bases). The V gene's germline CDR1 is SGDLS and CDR2 YYNGEE. V was trimmed by 6 bases and J by 0 bases, leaving 10 bases between them. CDR3 size: 14 residues. The CDR3 DNA reads TGTGCCAGCAATTTGGACAGCTCTGGAAACACCATATATTTT. This sequence encodes CASNLDSSGNTIYF.

The J gene is TRBJ1-3, the V gene TRBV29-1; 7 nucleotides agree with TRBD1. V shed 5 bases and J 0 bases; nucleotides not matched to a gene: 10. The length of the CDR3 is 16 residues. Germline V gives CDR1 SQVTM, CDR2 ANQGSEA. CDR3 residues: CSVQKDRSGSGNTIYF. The CDR3, as DNA: TGCAGCGTTCAAAAGGACAGGTCTGGCTCTGGAAACACCATATATTTT.

This clone has only a few counts. The chain combines TRBV30 with TRBJ1-5, with D perhaps matching TRBD1 (5 bases). Germline CDR1 is GTSNPN and CDR2 is SVGIG (reference sequence). The CDR3 loop spans 15 amino acids. V shed 2 bases and J shed 5 bases, with 16 bases lying between them. The CDR3 reads CAWSPVGRDYQPQHF. CDR3 bases: TGTGCCTGGAGTCCTGTTGGCAGGGACTATCAGCCCCAGCATTTT.

The rearrangement joins TRBV28 to TRBJ2-1, with TRBD1 identical over 8 bases. Unmatched junction bases numbered 10, after V lost 5 bases and J lost 7 bases. This CDR3 is built from 15 residues. Germline CDR1 is MDHEN and CDR2 is SYDVKM. The CDR3 region has the DNA TGTGCCAGCAGTGAGACCGGGACAGGTAGGAATGAGCAGTTCTTC. The encoded protein is CASSETGTGRNEQFF.

V usage is TRBV5-1 and J usage is TRBJ1-4; 9 bases fit TRBD1. V dropped 0 bases and J dropped 8; count of bases not matched to a gene: 2. The CDR3 totals 14 residues. Germline CDR1 is SGHRS and CDR2 is YFSETQ. The CDR3 is CASSLGTGEEKLFF. The CDR3 nucleotides are TGCGCCAGCAGCTTGGGGACAGGGGAGGAAAAACTGTTTTTT.

The chain has TRBV28 and TRBJ2-1; 10 bases match TRBD2. Trimming at V came to 7 bases and at J to 8 bases, leaving 8 bases not matched to a gene. Germline lookup yields CDR1 MDHEN and CDR2 SYDVKM. The CDR3 has 14 amino acids. The CDR3 sequence is CASTASGSLYEQFF. The DNA of the CDR3 is TGTGCCAGCACCGCTAGCGGGAGTTTGTATGAGCAGTTCTTC.

This clone was found a few times. V gene TRBV5-1 combines with J gene TRBJ1-2, with TRBD1 matching 8 bases. Germline CDR1 reads SGHRS; CDR2 reads YFSETQ. The CDR3 is 14 amino acids. V shed 3 bases and J 7 bases; nucleotides not matched to a gene: 8. The CDR3 region has the DNA TGCGCCAGCAGCTCTGGACAGGGCGGAATTGGCTACACCTTC. It yields the protein CASSSGQGGIGYTF.

The gene calls are TRBV7-2 and TRBJ1-5; TRBD1 is a possible D gene (5 bases). The CDR3 extends over 14 amino acids. Germline-derived CDR1 and CDR2 are SGHTA and FQGNSA. The V and J ends lost 1 base and 5 bases respectively, with 9 bases between them. CDR3 loop: CASSLVTGDQPQHF. Here the CDR3 DNA reads TGTGCCAGCAGCTTAGTGACGGGGGATCAGCCCCAGCATTTT.

The CDR3 reads CASSPPGHNYEQYF. The DNA for the CDR3 is TGTGCCAGCAGCCCACCGGGACACAACTACGAGCAGTACTTC. The genes are TRBV7-2 and TRBJ2-7, with D maybe TRBD1 (6 bases). The CDR3 is 14 residues long. Trimming pared 5 bases from V and 3 bases from J, leaving 14 bases between. Germline V gene data show CDR1 as SGHTA and CDR2 as FQGNSA.

V is TRBV10-3 and J is TRBJ2-5, with 7 bases aligning to TRBD1. The germline V gene encodes CDR1 ENHRY and CDR2 SYGVKD. Losses at the gene ends were 4 bases for V and 2 bases for J; bases not matched to a gene: 4. CDR3 length: 14 amino acids. CDR3 protein: CAISATGQQETQYF. The CDR3 DNA sequence: TGTGCCATCAGTGCGACGGGACAGCAAGAGACCCAGTACTTC.

CDR3 residues: CASRGPGQGPWPLHF. CDR3 sequence (DNA): TGTGCCAGCAGAGGACCGGGACAGGGACCTTGGCCCCTCCACTTT. The rearrangement uses TRBV6-1 and TRBJ1-6, with 9 positions matching TRBD1. V shed 6 bases, J shed 13 bases, and the junction held 13 bases outside the gene matches. This CDR3 contains 15 residues. Germline V CDR1 and CDR2: MNHNS, SASEGT.

The chain combines TRBV6-6 with TRBJ2-7; D might be TRBD2 (7 bases). CDR3 size: 15 residues. Germline values: CDR1 MNHNY, CDR2 SVGAGI (reference sequence). V was shortened by 1 base and J by 5 bases, with 15 bases between the two germline ends. CDR3 bases: TGTGCCAGCAGTTACTACCAGGGAGGGGACAACGAGCAGTACTTC. Translated, it gives CASSYYQGGDNEQYF.

This clone was seen a few times. The V and J genes are TRBV2 and TRBJ1-5; D may be TRBD1 (5 bases). CDR3 length: 15 amino acids. Looked up from germline, CDR1 is SNHLY and CDR2 is FYNNEI. The V and J ends lost 1 base and 3 bases respectively, with 10 bases between them. CDR3 region: CASSEVGGVNQPQHF. CDR3 in DNA: TGTGCCAGCAGTGAAGTCGGGGGGGTCAATCAGCCCCAGCATTTT.

This sequence joins TRBV5-4 and TRBJ1-4, with TRBD1 as a possible D gene (6 bases). The V gene lost 9 bases and the J gene lost 5 bases, with 17 bases spanning the gap. There are 14 residues in the CDR3. Germline-derived CDR1 and CDR2 are SGHNT and YYREEE (reference sequence). The CDR3 sequence is CATSTGLSNEKLFF. Written as DNA, the CDR3 is TGTGCCACCTCAACAGGGCTTTCGAATGAAAAACTGTTTTTT.

This clone was detected only a few times. The chain joins TRBV2 to TRBJ2-7; 9 bases fit TRBD1. With 5 bases clipped from V and 4 bases from J, the junction kept 6 bases outside the gene matches. The CDR3 has 14 residues. Germline V gene lookup returns CDR1 SNHLY and CDR2 FYNNEI. CDR3 amino acids: CASSLDRGNYEQYF. The CDR3, as DNA: TGTGCCAGCAGTCTGGACAGGGGAAATTACGAGCAGTACTTC. The entire variable domain, with the rest obtained from reference TRBV2 and TRBJ2-7, is as follows: EPEVTQTPSHQVTQMGQEVILRCVPISNHLYFYWYRQILGQKVEFLVSFYNNEISEKSEIFDDQFSVERPDGSNFTLKIRSTKLEDSAMYFCASSLDRGNYEQYFGPGTRLTVT.

The chain combines TRBV7-2 with TRBJ2-7, with 10 bases matching TRBD2. Germline CDR1 SGHTA, CDR2 FQGNSA. This CDR3 contains 15 residues. Trimming cost V 7 bases and J 0 bases; bases outside gene matches: 6. CDR3 residues: CASTLGTSDSYEQYF. The CDR3 DNA reads TGTGCCAGCACCTTGGGGACTAGCGACTCCTACGAGCAGTACTTC. Looking up the rest from reference TRBV7-2 and TRBJ2-7 gives the full variable domain: GAGVSQSPSNKVTEKGKDVELRCDPISGHTALYWYRQSLGQGLEFLIYFQGNSAPDKSGLPSDRFSAERTGGSVSTLTIQRTQQEDSAVYLCASTLGTSDSYEQYFGPGTRLTVT.